Each of the 16 T cell receptor beta chains below was sequenced from the same sample in a study of blood T cells in healthy people across ages. A second PCR of about 7 to 11 cycles used a sample-barcoded 5' primer and a J-beta primer mix. From the 5' RACE reads, TCRdb called clonotypes with MiXCR, one entry per CDR3 protein. The sample lists about 720,000 distinct CDR3 sequences; 22% were seen once. Sample: blood. These receptors all stem from a man aged 70-80 years in good health.

The genes are TRBV21-1 and TRBJ2-7; the table names TRBD1, a call not compared with the DNA. TRBV21-1 is listed as a pseudogene. The CDR3 loop spans 9 amino acids. The CDR3 here is CASMGHQYV. CDR3 sequence (DNA): TGTGCCAGCATGGGACACCAGTACGTC.

This clonotype showed up just a few times. This sequence joins TRBV14 and TRBJ1-6; 10 nucleotides agree with TRBD1. The CDR3 is 16 amino acids. Germline lookup yields CDR1 SGHDN and CDR2 FVKESK. Trimming took 0 bases from V and 7 from J; bases not matched to a gene: 3. The CDR3 coding sequence is TGTGCCAGCAGCCAAGAAGGGGACAGGGGAAATTCACCCCTCCACTTT. Residues: CASSQEGDRGNSPLHF.

The genes are TRBV27 and TRBJ2-3; TRBD2 matches 8 bases. V trimming: 3 bases; J trimming: 3 bases; junction bases outside the gene matches: 5. The length of the CDR3 is 15 residues. Germline V CDR1 and CDR2: MNHEY, SMNVEV (reference sequence). CDR3 sequence (DNA): TGTGCCAGCAGTTTTGATATAGCGGGAACAGATACGCAGTATTTT. Amino acids: CASSFDIAGTDTQYF.

This clonotype came up a few times. The chain links TRBV5-1 to TRBJ2-2; D not certain. CDR1 and CDR2 (germline): SGHRS, YFSETQ. This CDR3 spans 14 amino acids. Trimming stripped 5 bases from V and 6 bases from J, with 14 bases between. The CDR3: CASSAVLGSGELFF. The CDR3 nucleotides are TGCGCCAGCAGTGCCGTTCTAGGGTCCGGGGAGCTGTTTTTT. The entire variable domain, with the rest obtained from reference TRBV5-1 and TRBJ2-2, is as follows: KAGVTQTPRYLIKTRGQQVTLSCSPISGHRSVSWYQQTPGQGLQFLFEYFSETQRNKGNFPGRFSGRQFSNSRSEMNVSTLELGDSALYLCASSAVLGSGELFFGEGSRLTVL.

The chain recombines TRBV19 with TRBJ2-2, with D possibly being TRBD1 (5 bases). Germline values: CDR1 LNHDA, CDR2 SQIVND (reference sequence). V was pared by 2 bases and J by 6 bases, with 7 bases between. The CDR3 runs 13 residues. DNA of the CDR3: TGTGCCAGTAGTATAAGGGGTCCCGGGGAGCTGTTTTTT. Its protein is CASSIRGPGELFF.

This clonotype was observed a few times. The chain recombines TRBV7-2 with TRBJ1-1; D uncertain. This CDR3 has 15 amino acids. Germline V CDR1 and CDR2: SGHTA, FQGNSA. V was pared by 5 bases and J by 1 base, with 14 bases between. CDR3 region: CASSQDGNKNTEAFF. In nucleotides, the CDR3 is TGTGCCAGCAGCCAGGACGGAAACAAGAACACTGAAGCTTTCTTT.

The V and J genes are TRBV5-4 and TRBJ1-5; 7 positions match TRBD1. This CDR3 contains 14 residues. Looked up from germline, CDR1 is SGHNT and CDR2 is YYREEE (reference sequence). V dropped 4 bases and J dropped 5; count of bases not matched to a gene: 6. The CDR3 nucleotides are TGTGCCAGCAGCCGGGAGGGGGCGGATCAGCCCCAGCATTTT. This codes for CASSREGADQPQHF.

This chain uses TRBV20-1 with TRBJ2-5; 9 nucleotides agree with TRBD1. With 5 bases clipped from V and 2 bases from J, the junction kept 9 bases outside the gene matches. The CDR3 has 15 amino acids. Germline CDR1 reads DFQATT; CDR2 reads SNEGSKA (reference sequence). DNA for the CDR3: TGCAGTGCTCCGCTTACAGGGACAGGGCAAGAGACCCAGTACTTC. Protein sequence: CSAPLTGTGQETQYF.

This clonotype was observed a handful of times. CDR3 loop: CASRYQNTYNEQFF. Here the CDR3 DNA reads TGTGCCAGCAGATATCAAAATACCTACAATGAGCAGTTCTTC. The rearrangement links TRBV12-3 or TRBV12-4 to TRBJ2-1; D not certain. The length of the CDR3 is 14 residues. The ends were cut back, 6 bases at V and 2 bases at J, with 11 bases in the middle.

The rearrangement uses TRBV3-1 and TRBJ2-1, with no clear D. The CDR3 has 12 amino acids. CDR1 and CDR2 (germline): LGHDT, YNNKEL (reference sequence). V was shortened by 11 bases and J by 7 bases, with 15 bases between the two germline ends. CDR3 loop: CASVSGSNEQFF. In DNA, the CDR3 is TGTGCCTCGGTTTCGGGCTCTAATGAGCAGTTCTTC.

A note on this clonotype: The junction shows a germline mismatch at one end, possibly a read error. The chain employs TRBV20-1 and TRBJ2-5; 8 bases map to TRBD2. CDR3 length equals 12 residues. CDR1 is DFQATT, CDR2 SNEGSKA, per germline (reference sequence). The DNA for the CDR3 is TGCAGTGCTAGAGGTGGTAGCGGGGCTGCCCACTTC. Its protein product is CSARGGSGAAHF.

The J gene is TRBJ2-4, the V gene TRBV14, with D possibly being TRBD2 (6 bases). Per germline, CDR1 SGHDN and CDR2 FVKESK. V lost 4 bases and J 3 bases, leaving 10 bases between the germline ends. This CDR3 has 14 amino acids. CDR3 coding DNA: TGTGCCAGCAGCCCTTGGGGAGGCAAAAACATTCAGTACTTC. It yields the protein CASSPWGGKNIQYF.

There are a few counts of this clonotype. The V gene is TRBV24-1, the J gene TRBJ2-4; D gene unclear. The length of the CDR3 is 13 residues. The V and J ends lost 4 bases and 6 bases respectively, with 9 bases between them. The germline V gene encodes CDR1 KGHDR and CDR2 SFDVKD. CDR3 amino acids: CATSEDGRNIQYF. Here the CDR3 DNA reads TGTGCCACCAGTGAGGACGGGCGAAACATTCAGTACTTC.

This clonotype was counted a few times. The rearrangement joins TRBV5-6 to TRBJ2-7, with a weak D call TRBD2 (6 bases). The V gene lost 0 bases and the J gene lost 0 bases, with 13 bases spanning the gap. Germline-derived CDR1 and CDR2 are SGHDT and YYEEEE. The CDR3 contains 16 residues. The CDR3 DNA sequence: TGTGCCAGCAGCTTGGGTTGGGCCGGGAGCTCCTACGAGCAGTACTTC. The encoded protein is CASSLGWAGSSYEQYF. Looking up the rest from reference TRBV5-6 and TRBJ2-7 gives the full variable domain: DAGVTQSPTHLIKTRGQQVTLRCSPKSGHDTVSWYQQALGQGPQFIFQYYEEEERQRGNFPDRFSGHQFPNYSSELNVNALLLGDSALYLCASSLGWAGSSYEQYFGPGTRLTVT.

About this clonotype: The junction departs from germline at one end; a sequencing error may be responsible. J is TRBJ2-4 and V is TRBV28, with D unclear. Germline assignment: CDR1 MDHEN and CDR2 SYDVKM. The CDR3 is 12 residues long. Written as DNA, the CDR3 is TGTGCCAGCAGTTTAGTGGTGGGCATTCGGTACTTC. Amino acid sequence: CASSLVVGIRYF.

This clonotype came up a few times. V gene TRBV7-9 combines with J gene TRBJ2-1; TRBD1 aligns across 7 bases. The CDR3 totals 14 residues. The trim removed 5 bases at V and 4 bases at J, leaving 5 bases unmatched. Germline V lookup: CDR1 SEHNR, CDR2 FQNEAQ (reference sequence). The CDR3 DNA follows: TGTGCCAGCAGCCCCGGGACAGCTTACAATGAGCAGTTCTTC. This encodes CASSPGTAYNEQFF.